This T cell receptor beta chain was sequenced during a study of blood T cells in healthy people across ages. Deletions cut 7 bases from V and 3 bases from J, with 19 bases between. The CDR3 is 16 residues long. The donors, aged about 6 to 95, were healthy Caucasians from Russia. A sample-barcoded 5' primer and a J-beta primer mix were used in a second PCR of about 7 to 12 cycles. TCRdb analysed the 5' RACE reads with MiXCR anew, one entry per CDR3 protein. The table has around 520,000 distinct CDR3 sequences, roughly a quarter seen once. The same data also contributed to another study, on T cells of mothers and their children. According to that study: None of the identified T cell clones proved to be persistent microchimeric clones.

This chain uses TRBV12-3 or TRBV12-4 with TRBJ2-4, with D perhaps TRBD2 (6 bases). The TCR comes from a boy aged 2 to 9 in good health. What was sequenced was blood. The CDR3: CASTTVGGWGKNIQYF. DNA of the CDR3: TGTGCCAGCACCACTGTCGGGGGTTGGGGCAAAAACATTCAGTACTTC.